The entry below describes one TCR beta chain. The data belong to a study of cytomegalovirus exposure and HLA in healthy donors. PCR was performed using 60 Vbeta and 13 Jbeta primers. Sequencing used immunoSEQ multiplex PCR; TCRdb keeps in-frame clones, though not all of them. The table lists 130,000 to 150,000 clones, about 78% of them singletons. Trimming removed 5 bases from V and 3 bases from J, with 17 bases in between. The germline gives CDR1 MNHEY, CDR2 SMNVEV (reference sequence). The CDR3 is 15 residues long. Input material: PBMCs. The chain combines TRBV27 with TRBJ2-7; tentatively, D is TRBD2 (6 bases). This TCR derives from a man aged 18 to 29 in good health and CMV-seronegative. The chain's CDR3 is CASSDRTLRDYEQYF. CDR3 DNA: TGTGCCAGCAGTGACCGGACCTTGCGGGACTACGAGCAGTACTTC.